This T cell receptor (beta chain) was obtained from a study of a mutant IDH1 vaccine in newly diagnosed glioma. Study-level information: Treated patients showed a male proportion of approximately 62%, a female proportion of around 40%, and a mean age of roughly 40 years.

The protocol was immunoSEQ multiplex PCR, while the TCRdb copy is restricted to in-frame clones and leaves out a portion. The table lists roughly 50,000 clones, approximately 78% of them singletons, with approximately 8.1% in the top ten. The time point: week 23, last vaccination. One vaccine dose held 300 ug of mutant IDH1 20-mer peptide and came with topical imiquimod. This clone was counted only a few times. The antigen remains undetermined. Trimming took off 3 bases at V and 0 bases at J, with 9 bases between the two ends. CDR1 is LNHDA and CDR2 is SQIVND in the germline V gene (reference sequence). CDR3 length: 15 residues.

This specimen consisted of PBMCs, obtained from a glioma patient whose treatment included an IDH1 peptide vaccine. The chain uses TRBV19 and TRBJ2-1, with D perhaps TRBD1 or TRBD2 (6 bases each). The TCR comes from a woman in her 40s with glioma. Some clones in this sample may be carry-over from other donors' samples. CDR3 sequence: CASSMEGDSYNEQFF. Written as DNA, the CDR3 is TGTGCCAGTAGTATGGAGGGGGACTCCTACAATGAGCAGTTCTTC.